This T cell receptor beta chain was observed in a study of human T cells and chemical hapten exposure. Documented time point: pre-sensitization, week 0. The sample's treatment: therapeutic diphenylcyclopropenone sensitization with weekly scalp DPC. This clonotype was counted only a few times. TCRdb redid the calling of the RACE reads with MiXCR, one entry per CDR3 protein. Among some 90,000 distinct CDR3 sequences listed, 7.5% to 9.5% were seen once. CDR1 is KGHDR and CDR2 is SFDVKD in the germline V gene. The CDR3 spans 14 residues. Trimming shortened V by 0 bases and J by 0 bases, and 4 bases separated the two germline ends.

The material sequenced was whole blood, taken in connection with sensitization to the hapten diphenylcyclopropenone (DPC). The genes are TRBV24-1 and TRBJ1-1; D call uncertain. This TCR was recovered from a man aged 35 to 55 with alopecia areata. Some clones in this sample may be carry-over from other donors' samples. CDR3 in amino acids: CATSDLAVNTEAFF. CDR3 in DNA: TGTGCCACCAGTGATTTGGCCGTGAACACTGAAGCTTTCTTT.